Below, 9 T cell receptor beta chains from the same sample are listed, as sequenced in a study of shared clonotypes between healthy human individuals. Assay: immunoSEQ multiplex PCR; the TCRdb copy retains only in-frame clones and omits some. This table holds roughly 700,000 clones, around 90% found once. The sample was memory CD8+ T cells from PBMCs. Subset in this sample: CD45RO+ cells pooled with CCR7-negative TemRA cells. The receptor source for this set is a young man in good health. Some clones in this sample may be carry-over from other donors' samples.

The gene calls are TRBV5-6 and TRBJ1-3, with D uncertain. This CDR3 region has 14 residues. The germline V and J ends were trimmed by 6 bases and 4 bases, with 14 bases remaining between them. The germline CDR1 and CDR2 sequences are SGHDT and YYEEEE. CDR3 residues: CASNTGKAGNTIYF. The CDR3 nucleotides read TGTGCCAGCAATACCGGGAAGGCAGGAAACACCATATATTTT.

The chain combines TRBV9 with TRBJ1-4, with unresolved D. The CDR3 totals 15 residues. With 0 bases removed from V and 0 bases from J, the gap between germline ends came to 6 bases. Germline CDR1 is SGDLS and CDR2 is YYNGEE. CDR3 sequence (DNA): TGTGCCAGCAGCGTAGGGGCCTCAACTAATGAAAAACTGTTTTTT. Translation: CASSVGASTNEKLFF.

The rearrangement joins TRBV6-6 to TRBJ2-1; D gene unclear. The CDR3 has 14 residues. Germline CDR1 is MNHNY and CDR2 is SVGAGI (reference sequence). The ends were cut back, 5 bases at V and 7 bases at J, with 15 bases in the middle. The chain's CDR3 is CASSGPLYSNEQFF. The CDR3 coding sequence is TGTGCCAGCAGTGGGCCCCTCTATTCTAATGAGCAGTTCTTC.

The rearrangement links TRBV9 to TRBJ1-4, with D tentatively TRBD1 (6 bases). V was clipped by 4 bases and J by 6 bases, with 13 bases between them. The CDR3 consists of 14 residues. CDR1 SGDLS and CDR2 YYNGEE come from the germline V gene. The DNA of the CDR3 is TGTGCCAGCAGCCCTAAGGACAGCTATGAAAAACTGTTTTTT. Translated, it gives CASSPKDSYEKLFF.

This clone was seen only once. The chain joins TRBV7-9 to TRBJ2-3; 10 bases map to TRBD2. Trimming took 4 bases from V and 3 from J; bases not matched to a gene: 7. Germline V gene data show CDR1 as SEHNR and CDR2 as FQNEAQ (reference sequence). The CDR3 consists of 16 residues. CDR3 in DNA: TGTGCCAGCAGCTCGCTAGCGGGAGTGGCGACAGATACGCAGTATTTT. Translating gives CASSSLAGVATDTQYF.

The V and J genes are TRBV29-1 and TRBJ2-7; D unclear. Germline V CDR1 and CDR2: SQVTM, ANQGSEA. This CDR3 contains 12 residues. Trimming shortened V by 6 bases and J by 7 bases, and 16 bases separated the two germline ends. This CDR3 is CSVHLGPLEQYF. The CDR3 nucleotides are TGCAGCGTGCACCTGGGCCCCTTGGAGCAGTACTTC.

CDR3 nucleotide sequence: TGTGCCAGCTCACCAACAGGAAAGCAGTTCTTC. Its protein product is CASSPTGKQFF. The chain employs TRBV18 and TRBJ2-1; a weak D match, TRBD1 (5 bases). This CDR3 is 11 amino acids long. CDR1 and CDR2 from the germline V gene are KGHSH and LQKENI. The ends were cut back, 2 bases at V and 11 bases at J, with 7 bases in the middle. Supplemented by reference TRBV18 and TRBJ2-1, the full variable domain reads NAGVMQNPRHLVRRRGQEARLRCSPMKGHSHVYWYRQLPEEGLKFMVYLQKENIIDESGMPKERFSAEFPKEGPSILRIQQVVRGDSAAYFCASSPTGKQFFGPGTRLTVL.

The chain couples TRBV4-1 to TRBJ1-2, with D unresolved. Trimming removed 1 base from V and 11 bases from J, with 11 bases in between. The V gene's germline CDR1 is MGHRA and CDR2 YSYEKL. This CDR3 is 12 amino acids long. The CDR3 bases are TGCGCCAGCAGCCAAGGGCAGGTTAATTACACCTTC. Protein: CASSQGQVNYTF.

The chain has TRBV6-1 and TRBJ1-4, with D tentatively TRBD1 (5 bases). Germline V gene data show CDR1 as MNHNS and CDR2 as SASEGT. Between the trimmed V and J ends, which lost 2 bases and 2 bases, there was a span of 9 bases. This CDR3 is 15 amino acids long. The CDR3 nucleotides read TGTGCCAGCAGTGAAACGTGGGGGACTAATGAAAAACTGTTTTTT. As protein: CASSETWGTNEKLFF.